The T cell receptor beta chain under discussion was sequenced for a study of blood T cell repertoires in COVID-19. Study at large: Researchers got acute and convalescent COVID-19 samples from the United States, Italy and Spain.

Germline CDR1 is SGDLS and CDR2 is YYNGEE. CDR3 length equals 17 residues. Trimming stripped 4 bases from V and 6 bases from J, with 22 bases between. Original analysis: The assay estimated nucleated cells by amplifying reference gene primers. Sequencing used immunoSEQ multiplex PCR; TCRdb keeps in-frame clones, though not all of them. V, J and clone size are taken as reported in that table, and D and trimming were inferred from the DNA itself. The data contain over 45,000 clones, about four fifths of them seen just once; the ten biggest clones take up around 7%. The TCR was taken from a man in his forties with acute or convalescent COVID-19. The rearrangement joins TRBV9 to TRBJ2-2; weak D call: TRBD1 (6 bases). Sequencing was carried out using peripheral blood. CDR3 protein: CASSPTLGAIISGELFF. CDR3 coding DNA: TGTGCCAGCAGCCCCACCTTGGGGGCGATCATCTCCGGGGAGCTGTTTTTT. Variable domain in full (rest from reference TRBV9 and TRBJ2-2): DSGVTQTPKHLITATGQRVTLRCSPRSGDLSVYWYQQSLDQGLQFLIQYYNGEERAKGNILERFSAQQFPDLHSELNLSSLELGDSALYFCASSPTLGAIISGELFFGEGSRLTVL.